In this sample, the clone carrying this TCR beta chain turned up many times. Trimming removed 0 bases at V and 4 bases at J, with 11 bases between. This CDR3 has 15 residues. CDR1 is SGHRS and CDR2 is YFSETQ in the germline V gene. This sample was included in a study of regulatory T cells in long-lasting Graves disease. iRepertoire HTBI primers and Arm-PCR of CDR3 regions built TCR beta libraries. Study processing details: The samples included 60 to 65 TRBV and over eleven TRBJ segments. From the multiplex PCR reads, TCRdb called clonotypes with MiXCR, one entry per CDR3 protein. These V and J calls originate from TCRdb's pipeline instead of the authors' own analysis. Among 200,000 to 250,000 distinct CDR3 sequences, roughly a fifth were seen once, and the ten largest hold 10% to 15%. Documented time point: newly diagnosed GD, antithyroid drugs for less than 3 months. PBMCs provided the RNA from which the TCR library was made. American Thyroid Association guidelines were used to diagnose Graves' disease.

These same records also appear under a second study, on T cells in Graves' hyperthyroidism and ophthalmopathy.

The material was peripheral blood mononuclear cells (PBMCs), obtained at new diagnosis, from a patient treated with antithyroid drugs. The clonotype comes from a woman under 40 with Graves disease. This sequence joins TRBV5-1 and TRBJ1-3; D is undetermined. The CDR3 here is CASSLDGVRGNTIYF. CDR3 coding DNA: TGCGCCAGCAGCTTGGACGGCGTAAGGGGAAACACCATATATTTT.